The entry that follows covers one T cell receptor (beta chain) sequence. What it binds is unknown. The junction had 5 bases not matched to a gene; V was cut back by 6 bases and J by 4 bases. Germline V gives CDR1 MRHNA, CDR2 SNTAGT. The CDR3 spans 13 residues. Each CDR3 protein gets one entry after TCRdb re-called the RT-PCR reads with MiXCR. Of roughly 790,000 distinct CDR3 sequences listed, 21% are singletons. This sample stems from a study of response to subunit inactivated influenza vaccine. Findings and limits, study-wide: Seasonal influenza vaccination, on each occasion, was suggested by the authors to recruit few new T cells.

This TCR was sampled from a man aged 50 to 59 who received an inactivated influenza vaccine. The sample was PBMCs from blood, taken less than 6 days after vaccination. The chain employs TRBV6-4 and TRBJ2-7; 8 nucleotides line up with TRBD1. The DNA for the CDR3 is TGTGCCAGCAGGATGGACAGGGTGTACGAGCAGTACTTC. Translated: CASRMDRVYEQYF.